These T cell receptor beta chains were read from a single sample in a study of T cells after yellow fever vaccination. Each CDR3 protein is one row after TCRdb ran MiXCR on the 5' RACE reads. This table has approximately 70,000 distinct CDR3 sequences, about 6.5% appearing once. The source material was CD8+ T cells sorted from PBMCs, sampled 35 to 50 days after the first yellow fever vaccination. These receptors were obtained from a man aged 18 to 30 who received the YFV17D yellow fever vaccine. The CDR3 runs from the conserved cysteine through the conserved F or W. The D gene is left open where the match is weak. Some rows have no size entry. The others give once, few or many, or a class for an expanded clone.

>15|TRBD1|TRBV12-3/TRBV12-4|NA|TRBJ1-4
CASRRQGAPNEKLFF
TGTGCCAGCAGAAGACAGGGGGCACCTAATGAAAAACTGTTTTTT
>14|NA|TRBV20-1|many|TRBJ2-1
CSASEWENNNEQFF
TGCAGTGCTAGTGAGTGGGAAAACAACAATGAGCAGTTCTTC
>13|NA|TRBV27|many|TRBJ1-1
CASSFGGRTEAFF
TGTGCCAGCAGTTTTGGGGGTAGGACTGAAGCTTTCTTT
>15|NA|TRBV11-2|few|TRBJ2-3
CASSLTGRQTDTQYF
TGTGCCAGCAGCTTAACAGGGAGGCAGACAGATACGCAGTATTTT
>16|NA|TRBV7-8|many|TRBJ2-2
CASSLAPTGPTGELFF
TGTGCCAGCAGCTTAGCGCCCACAGGCCCCACCGGGGAGCTGTTTTTT
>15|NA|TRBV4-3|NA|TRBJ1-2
CASSQVSSTNYGYTF
TGCGCCAGCAGCCAAGTTAGTTCGACTAACTATGGCTACACCTTC
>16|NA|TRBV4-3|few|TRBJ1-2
CASSQIPPTASGGYTF
TGCGCCAGCAGCCAAATCCCGCCGACAGCATCCGGGGGCTACACCTTC
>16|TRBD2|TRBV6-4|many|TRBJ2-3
CASRGLAGGLSGTQYF
TGTGCCAGCAGGGGACTAGCGGGGGGTTTGAGTGGCACGCAGTATTTT
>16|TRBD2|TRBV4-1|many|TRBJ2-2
CASSHSSGVNTGELFF
TGCGCCAGCAGCCATTCGAGCGGGGTGAACACCGGGGAGCTGTTTTTT
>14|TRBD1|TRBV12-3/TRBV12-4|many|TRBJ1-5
CASSPGQGGQPQHF
TGTGCCAGCAGTCCTGGACAGGGAGGACAGCCCCAGCATTTT
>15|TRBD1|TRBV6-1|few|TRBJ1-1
CASSLPGGTGTEAFF
TGTGCCAGCAGTCTCCCAGGGGGCACGGGCACTGAAGCTTTCTTT
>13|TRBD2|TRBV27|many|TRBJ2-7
CASRAGVAYEQYF
TGTGCCAGCAGGGCGGGGGTAGCCTACGAGCAGTACTTC
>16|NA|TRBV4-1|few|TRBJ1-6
CASSHRSQGRNSPLHF
TGCGCCAGCAGCCACCGCTCACAGGGAAGGAATTCACCCCTCCACTTT
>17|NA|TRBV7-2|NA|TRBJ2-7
CASAWDPKDANPYEQYF
TGTGCCAGCGCTTGGGACCCCAAGGACGCCAACCCCTACGAGCAGTACTTC
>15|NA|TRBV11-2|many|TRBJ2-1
CASSLLTSSNNEQFF
TGTGCCAGCAGCTTATTGACTAGTTCTAACAATGAGCAGTTCTTC
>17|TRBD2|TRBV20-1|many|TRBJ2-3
CSARALAGELFTDTQYF
TGCAGTGCTAGAGCACTAGCGGGGGAGCTTTTCACAGATACGCAGTATTTT
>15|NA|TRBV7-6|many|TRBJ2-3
CASSLGFLVADTQYF
TGTGCCAGCAGCTTAGGGTTTCTAGTCGCAGATACGCAGTATTTT
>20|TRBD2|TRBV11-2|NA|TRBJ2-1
CASSHPGTSGGRSSYNEQFF
TGTGCCAGCAGCCACCCCGGGACTAGCGGGGGTCGGAGTTCTTACAATGAGCAGTTCTTC
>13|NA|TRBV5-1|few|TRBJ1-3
CASSSVSGNTIYF
TGCGCCAGCAGCTCTGTCTCTGGAAACACCATATATTTT
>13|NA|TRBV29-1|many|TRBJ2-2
CSAARENTGELFF
TGCAGCGCGGCCAGAGAGAACACCGGGGAGCTGTTTTTT
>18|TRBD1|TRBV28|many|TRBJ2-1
CASSVRDSLLSSYNEQFF
TGTGCCAGCAGCGTGAGGGACAGCCTACTTAGCTCCTACAATGAGCAGTTCTTC
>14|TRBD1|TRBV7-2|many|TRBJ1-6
CASSRDRSYSPLHF
TGTGCCAGCAGCCGGGACAGATCCTATTCACCCCTCCACTTT
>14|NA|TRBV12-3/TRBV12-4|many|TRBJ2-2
CASSPRGGGGELFF
TGTGCCAGCAGCCCTAGGGGGGGCGGCGGGGAGCTGTTTTTT
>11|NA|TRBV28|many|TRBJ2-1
CASSSDYEQFF
TGTGCCAGCAGTTCGGACTATGAGCAGTTCTTC
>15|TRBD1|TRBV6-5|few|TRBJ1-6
CASSPGRGLNSPLHF
TGTGCCAGCAGCCCCGGTAGGGGGCTTAATTCACCCCTCCACTTT
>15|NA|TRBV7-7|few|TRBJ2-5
CASSLTGAPQETQYF
TGTGCTAGCAGCTTAACGGGGGCTCCCCAAGAGACCCAGTACTTC
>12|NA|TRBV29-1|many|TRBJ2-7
CSVESESYEQYF
TGCAGCGTTGAAAGTGAGTCCTACGAGCAGTACTTC
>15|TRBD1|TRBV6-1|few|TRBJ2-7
CASAFISGTGYEQYF
TGTGCCAGCGCCTTCATTTCCGGGACAGGTTACGAGCAGTACTTC
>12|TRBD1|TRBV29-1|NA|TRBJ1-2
CSGGQGSIGYTF
TGCAGCGGGGGACAGGGCTCCATTGGCTACACCTTC
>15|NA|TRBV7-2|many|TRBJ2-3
CASSLLRGTPDTQYF
TGTGCCAGCAGCTTATTGCGCGGGACACCAGATACGCAGTATTTT
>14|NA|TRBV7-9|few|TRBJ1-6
CASSLIQYNSPLHF
TGTGCCAGCAGCTTAATACAGTATAATTCACCCCTCCACTTT
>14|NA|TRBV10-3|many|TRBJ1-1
CAGRERHDRVEAFF
TGTGCCGGCCGGGAGCGTCACGATCGAGTTGAAGCTTTCTTT
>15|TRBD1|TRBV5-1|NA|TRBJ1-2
CASSLVGTGWDGYTF
TGCGCCAGCAGCTTGGTCGGGACAGGATGGGATGGCTACACCTTC
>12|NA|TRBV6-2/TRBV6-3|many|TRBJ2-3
CASSYGGYAQYF
TGTGCCAGCAGTTACGGGGGGTACGCGCAGTATTTT
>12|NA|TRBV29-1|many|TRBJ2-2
CSVYAATGELFF
TGCAGCGTTTACGCAGCCACCGGGGAGCTGTTTTTT
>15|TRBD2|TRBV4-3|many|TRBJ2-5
CASSQDWTSYETQYF
TGCGCCAGCAGCCAAGATTGGACTAGCTACGAGACCCAGTACTTC
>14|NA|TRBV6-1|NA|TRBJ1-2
CATSEDPGGYGYTF
TGTGCCACCTCAGAGGACCCTGGGGGTTATGGCTACACCTTC
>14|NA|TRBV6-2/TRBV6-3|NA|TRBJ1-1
CASSSNRGITEAFF
TGTGCCAGCAGTTCTAACCGGGGGATTACTGAAGCTTTCTTT
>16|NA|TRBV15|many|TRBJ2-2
CATSSRAPGLSGELFF
TGTGCCACCAGCAGCCGAGCCCCAGGGTTATCCGGGGAGCTGTTTTTT